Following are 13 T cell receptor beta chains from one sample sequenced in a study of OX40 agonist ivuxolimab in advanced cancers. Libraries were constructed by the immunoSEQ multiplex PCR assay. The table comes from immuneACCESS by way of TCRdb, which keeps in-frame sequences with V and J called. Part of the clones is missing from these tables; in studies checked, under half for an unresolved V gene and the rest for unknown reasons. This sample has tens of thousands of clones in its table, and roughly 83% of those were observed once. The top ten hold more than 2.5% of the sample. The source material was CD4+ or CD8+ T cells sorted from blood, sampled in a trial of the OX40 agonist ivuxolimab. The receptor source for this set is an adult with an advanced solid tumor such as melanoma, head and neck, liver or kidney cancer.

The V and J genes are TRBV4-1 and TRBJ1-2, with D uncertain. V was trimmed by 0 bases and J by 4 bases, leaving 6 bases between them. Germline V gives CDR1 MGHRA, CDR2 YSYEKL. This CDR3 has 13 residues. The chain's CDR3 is CASSQDWSYGYTF. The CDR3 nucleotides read TGCGCCAGCAGCCAAGATTGGTCCTATGGCTACACCTTC.

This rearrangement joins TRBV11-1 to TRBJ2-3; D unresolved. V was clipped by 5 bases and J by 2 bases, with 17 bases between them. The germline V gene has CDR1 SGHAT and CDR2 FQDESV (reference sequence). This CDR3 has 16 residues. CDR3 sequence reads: CASSVQSGGNTDTQYF. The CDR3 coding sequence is TGTGCCAGCAGCGTCCAGTCGGGTGGGAACACAGATACGCAGTATTTT.

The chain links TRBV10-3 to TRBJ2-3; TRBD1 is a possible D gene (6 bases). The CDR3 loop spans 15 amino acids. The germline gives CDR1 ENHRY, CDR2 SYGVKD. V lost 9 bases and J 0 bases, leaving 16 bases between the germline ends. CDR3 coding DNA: TGTGCCATTTCCTTTGGGGGCTCGAGCACAGATACGCAGTATTTT. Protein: CAISFGGSSTDTQYF.

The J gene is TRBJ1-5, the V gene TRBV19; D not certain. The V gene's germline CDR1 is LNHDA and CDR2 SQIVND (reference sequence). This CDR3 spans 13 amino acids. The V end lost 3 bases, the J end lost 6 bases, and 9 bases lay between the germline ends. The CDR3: CASSMGGFQPQHF. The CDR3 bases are TGTGCCAGTAGTATGGGAGGGTTTCAGCCCCAGCATTTT.

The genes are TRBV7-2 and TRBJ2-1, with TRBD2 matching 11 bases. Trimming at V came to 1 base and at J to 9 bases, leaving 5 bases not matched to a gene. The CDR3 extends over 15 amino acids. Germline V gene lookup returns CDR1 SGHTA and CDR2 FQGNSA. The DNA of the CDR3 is TGTGCCAGCAGCTTAGTAGCGGGGGGGCCAGGTGAGCAGTTCTTC. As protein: CASSLVAGGPGEQFF.

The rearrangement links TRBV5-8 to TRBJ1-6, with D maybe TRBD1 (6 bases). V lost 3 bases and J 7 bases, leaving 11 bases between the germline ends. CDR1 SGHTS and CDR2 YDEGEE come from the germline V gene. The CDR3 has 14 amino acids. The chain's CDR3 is CASSSTGPNSPLHF. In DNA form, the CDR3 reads TGTGCCAGCAGCTCGACAGGCCCGAATTCACCCCTCCACTTT.

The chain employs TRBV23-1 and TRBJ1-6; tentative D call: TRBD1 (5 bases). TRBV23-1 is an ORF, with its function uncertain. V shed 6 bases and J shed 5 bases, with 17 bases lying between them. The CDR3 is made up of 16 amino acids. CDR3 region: CASRAPGRQDNSPLHF. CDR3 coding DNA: TGCGCCAGCAGGGCCCCGGGGCGCCAGGATAATTCACCCCTCCACTTT.

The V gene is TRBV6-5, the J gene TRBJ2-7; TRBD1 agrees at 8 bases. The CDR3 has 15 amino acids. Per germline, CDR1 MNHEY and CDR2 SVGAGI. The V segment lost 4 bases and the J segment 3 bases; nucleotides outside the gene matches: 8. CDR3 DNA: TGTGCCAGCAGTTCCTTGACAGGGGCTCTCTACGAGCAGTACTTC. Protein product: CASSSLTGALYEQYF.

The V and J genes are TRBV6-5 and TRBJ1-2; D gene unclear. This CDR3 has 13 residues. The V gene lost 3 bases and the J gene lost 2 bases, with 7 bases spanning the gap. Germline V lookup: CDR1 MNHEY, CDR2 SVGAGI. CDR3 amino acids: CASSYVGNYGYTF. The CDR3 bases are TGTGCCAGCAGTTATGTGGGGAACTATGGCTACACCTTC.

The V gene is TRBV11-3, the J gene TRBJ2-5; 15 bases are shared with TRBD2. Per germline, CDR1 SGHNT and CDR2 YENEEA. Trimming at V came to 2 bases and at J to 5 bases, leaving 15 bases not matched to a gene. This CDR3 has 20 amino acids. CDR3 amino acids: CASSLPYLEGTSGGRETQYF. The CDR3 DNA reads TGTGCCAGCAGCTTACCCTACCTCGAGGGGACTAGCGGGGGGAGGGAGACCCAGTACTTC.

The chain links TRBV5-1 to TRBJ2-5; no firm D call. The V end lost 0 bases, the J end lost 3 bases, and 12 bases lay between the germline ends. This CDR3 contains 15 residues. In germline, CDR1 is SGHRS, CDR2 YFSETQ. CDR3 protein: CASSLAVVREETQYF. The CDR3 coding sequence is TGCGCCAGCAGCTTGGCTGTAGTCCGAGAAGAGACCCAGTACTTC.

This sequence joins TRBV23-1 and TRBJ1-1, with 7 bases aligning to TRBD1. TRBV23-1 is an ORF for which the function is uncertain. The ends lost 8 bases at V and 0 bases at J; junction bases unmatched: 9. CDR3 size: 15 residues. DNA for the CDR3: TGCGCCAGCTTCCCACAGGGGTTTATGAACACTGAAGCTTTCTTT. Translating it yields CASFPQGFMNTEAFF.

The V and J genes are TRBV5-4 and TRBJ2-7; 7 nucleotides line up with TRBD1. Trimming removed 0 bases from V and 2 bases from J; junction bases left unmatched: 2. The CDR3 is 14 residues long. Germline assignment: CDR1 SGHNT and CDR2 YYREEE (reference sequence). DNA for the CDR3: TGTGCCAGCAGCTTGGGGGGACAGACCTACGAGCAGTACTTC. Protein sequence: CASSLGGQTYEQYF. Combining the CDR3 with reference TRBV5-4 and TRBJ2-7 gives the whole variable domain ETGVTQSPTHLIKTRGQQVTLRCSSQSGHNTVSWYQQALGQGPQFIFQYYREEENGRGNFPPRFSGLQFPNYSSELNVNALELDDSALYLCASSLGGQTYEQYFGPGTRLTVT.